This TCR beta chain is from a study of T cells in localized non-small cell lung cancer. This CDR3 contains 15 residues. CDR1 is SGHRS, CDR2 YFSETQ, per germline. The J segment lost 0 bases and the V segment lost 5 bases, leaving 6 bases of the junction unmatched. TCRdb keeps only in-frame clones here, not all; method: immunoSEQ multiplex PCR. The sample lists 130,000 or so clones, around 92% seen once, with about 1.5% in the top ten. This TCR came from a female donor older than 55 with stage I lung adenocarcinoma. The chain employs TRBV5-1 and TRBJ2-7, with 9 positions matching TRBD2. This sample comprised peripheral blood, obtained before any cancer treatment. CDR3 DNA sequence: TGCGCCAGCAGAGACGGGACTAGCAACTCCTACGAGCAGTACTTC. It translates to CASRDGTSNSYEQYF.